The 4 T cell receptor beta chains below come from one sample, sequenced in a study of identical twins. Each CDR3 protein gets one entry after TCRdb re-called the 5' RACE reads with MiXCR. The table has under 1 million distinct CDR3 sequences, roughly 12% seen once. These same data were also listed under a study on yellow fever vaccine responses in identical twins.

The sample consisted of PBMCs. All receptors derive from a woman under 30 in good health.

V is TRBV4-2 and J is TRBJ2-1; no reliable D call. The CDR3 runs 15 residues. Germline V gene sequence: CDR1 LGHNA, CDR2 YNFKEQ. V lost 0 bases to trimming and J lost 8 bases, with 14 bases between them. CDR3 coding DNA: TGTGCCAGCAGCCAAGATCTTGAGCCCCTTGATGAGCAGTTCTTC. It is translated as CASSQDLEPLDEQFF.

The rearrangement uses TRBV20-1 and TRBJ1-4, with D unclear. CDR1 and CDR2 (germline): DFQATT, SNEGSKA (reference sequence). Trimming shortened V by 2 bases and J by 0 bases, and 7 bases separated the two germline ends. This CDR3 spans 14 amino acids. The CDR3 DNA sequence: TGCAGTGCTAGACAGCATGCAACTAATGAAAAACTGTTTTTT. Amino acids: CSARQHATNEKLFF.

This clonotype has a count of ten or more. This CDR3 is CSASGQVGEQYV. In nucleotides, the CDR3 is TGCAGTGCTAGCGGTCAGGTGGGTGAGCAGTACGTC. This chain uses TRBV20-1 with TRBJ2-7; D remains ambiguous. V shed 3 bases and J shed 7 bases, with 13 bases lying between them. Germline V gene lookup returns CDR1 DFQATT and CDR2 SNEGSKA (reference sequence). The length of the CDR3 is 12 residues.

V usage is TRBV20-1 and J usage is TRBJ2-7; D perhaps matches TRBD1 (6 bases). CDR3 length: 16 amino acids. The germline V gene encodes CDR1 DFQATT and CDR2 SNEGSKA (reference sequence). The V end was cut by 1 base, the J end by 1 base, with 17 bases between. CDR3 DNA sequence: TGCAGTGCTAGAGGGGGGCTAGTCCCGAGGTCCTACGAGCAGTACTTC. Translation gives CSARGGLVPRSYEQYF.